This T cell receptor beta chain was sequenced in a study of Ad26.COV2.S vaccination and SARS-CoV-2 variants. Turning to the study itself: The Ad26.COV2.S arm of the COV1001 trial was where the donor was placed. Intramuscular Ad26.COV2.S doses were given once or twice, 56 days apart.

The treatment was: around 19 received Ad26.COV2.S at low or high dose, single or two shots; five or six received placebo; per-sample allocation not given. After the first vaccine or placebo injection, samples were drawn on day 63. Here immunoSEQ multiplex PCR was the method, and the copy in TCRdb shows in-frame clones only, minus some. The sample comprises 300,000 to 350,000 clones, around 88% of which are singletons, and approximately 5% rests with the top ten. The material was peripheral blood, obtained in a trial of Ad26.COV2.S vaccine versus placebo. The receptor's source is a person between 18 and 65 years old who received the Ad26.COV2.S COVID-19 vaccine or a placebo.

The CDR3 sequence is CASSRENRGQGAFF. CDR3 coding DNA: TGTGCCAGCAGCCGCGAGAACAGGGGGCAGGGAGCTTTCTTT. The genes are TRBV7-9 and TRBJ1-1; 9 bases are a match to TRBD1. CDR3 length equals 14 residues. The germline gives CDR1 SEHNR, CDR2 FQNEAQ (reference sequence). Unmatched junction bases numbered 11, after V lost 5 bases and J lost 10 bases.